This paragraph covers one T cell receptor (beta chain) sequence. Its antigen is still unknown. The CDR3 length is 15 residues. Per the germline V gene, CDR1 is MGHDK and CDR2 is SYGVNS. V lost 6 bases and J lost 1, with 12 bases in between. All donors were healthy Caucasians. This entry comes from a study of identical twins. One entry per CDR3 protein, called by TCRdb with MiXCR from the 5' RACE reads. The sample has roughly 480,000 distinct CDR3 sequences, 20% to 25% seen once. Whole-study results and caveats: Zero-insertion analyses might be partly confounded by invariant T cells like MAIT and iNKT.

This sample also appeared in a second study, on T cells expressing NK-cell markers. That paper notes: Seven HCMV-seropositive donors and one seronegative donor made up the eight sequenced donors. Only alpha-beta TCR T cells were sorted in several experiments, using an anti-gamma-delta TCR antibody.

The sequence derives from a woman aged 18-29 years in good health. Sequenced input: CD4+ T cells sorted from blood. The chain uses TRBV25-1 and TRBJ2-2; tentatively, D is TRBD1 (5 bases). In DNA, the CDR3 is TGTGCCAGCAGACCCCAGGGAAAGAACACCGGGGAGCTGTTTTTT. As protein: CASRPQGKNTGELFF. The full variable domain, with the rest looked up from reference TRBV25-1 and TRBJ2-2, is EADIYQTPRYLVIGTGKKITLECSQTMGHDKMYWYQQDPGMELHLIHYSYGVNSTEKGDLSSESTVSRIRTEHFPLTLESARPSHTSQYLCASRPQGKNTGELFFGEGSRLTVL.